This TCR beta chain was identified during a study of blood T cell repertoires in COVID-19 (dated by TCRdb to the early 2020s). With regard to the full study: Samples covering the acute and convalescent phases of COVID-19 were provided by collaborators in the United States, Italy and Spain. Deeply sampled blood TCRbeta repertoires from subjects exposed to, actively infected with, or recovered from COVID-19 were included in the dataset. The samples were drawn from two sources: the first 160 participants of the ongoing ImmuneRACE study, and 1,254 subjects contributed by 6 global collaborators. Where HLA class I and class II types were available, the types were taken from metadata supplied by the sample provider, not from assay-based typing. The prospective study material was composed of cDNA or gDNA derived from T cells, B-cell-depleted T cells, or PBMCs. A freely available public database, intended as a resource for researchers studying the immune response to SARS-CoV-2, is where the repertoires were released. Nearly every sample came with metadata listing a de-identified subject ID, COVID-19 status, age in years and sex. Here is what the overall study found, with its caveats: How much clinical and demographic metadata was included differed by source and by participant, and the metadata was provided uncurated.

TCRbeta CDR3 regions were amplified from genomic DNA by means of the immunoSEQ Assay, a bias-controlled multiplex PCR. On the study's bioinformatics: The number of nucleated cells in each sample was estimated from the amplification of reference gene primers within the assay. Sequence reads were collapsed and filtered to measure the absolute abundance of every unique TCRbeta CDR3 rearrangement. Productive Simpson clonality was computed per sample as the square root of Simpson's diversity index over productive rearrangements. The source is immuneACCESS, and TCRdb retained only in-frame sequences with V and J called. Part of the clones is not carried over; for the studies checked, unresolved V genes explain less than half of this, and the remainder is unexplained. V and J calls and clone size come straight from that table; D and trimming were deduced from the DNA. Within this sample are hundreds of thousands of clones, with 85% to 90% of them counted one time only. The biggest ten clones account for 1.5% to 2% of the sample.

Notes on this clone: Its antigen specificity is not known. No much larger clonotype is one base removed from it; base qualities were not supplied.

Participants in the prospective study were enrolled through a virtual design, were aged roughly 18 to 90 years, and lived in fewer than 30 United States geographic areas. In the prospective study, cohorts were assigned on the basis of participant-reported clinical history obtained from a screening survey and a study questionnaire. For ImmuneRACE Cohort 3, a participant was defined as recovered based on two consecutive negative NP/OP PCR tests, clearance by a healthcare professional, or resolution of symptoms. Each participant in the prospective study had whole blood, serum and a nasopharyngeal or oropharyngeal swab collected by mobile phlebotomists. Over a roughly two-month period, participants in the prospective study had the option of providing additional blood draws and questionnaires. Prospective study blood samples were shipped either frozen or at room temperature before DNA extraction. V sheds 8 bases and J sheds 2 bases, leaving 12 bases between their ends. The CDR3 numbers 13 residues from cysteine through phenylalanine. The retained sequence is limited to the CDR3, 39 bases, with the frame set at the first base. The CDR1 and CDR2 encoded by the germline V gene are MDHEN and SYDVKM.

The receptor's source is a woman between 50 and 59 years old who had recovered from COVID-19. The sequencing sample was made of PBMCs or T cells enriched from blood (not recorded which). In this chain, TRBV28 is recombined with TRBJ2-5; TRBD2 is a possible D gene, resting on 6 matching bases. The CDR3 corresponds to CASRGAAQETQYF. The nucleotide sequence is TGTGCCAGCCGCGGGGCAGCGCAAGAGACCCAGTACTTC. With all but the CDR3 taken from the reference TRBV28 and TRBJ2-5 genes, the full variable domain is: DVKVTQSSRYLVKRTGEKVFLECVQDMDHENMFWYRQDPGLGLRLIYFSYDVKMKEKGDIPEGYSVSREKKERFSLILESASTNQTSMYLCASRGAAQETQYFGPGTRLLVL.